This TCR beta chain was captured by sequencing in a study of shared clonotypes between healthy human individuals. TCRdb keeps only in-frame clones here, not all; method: immunoSEQ multiplex PCR. The repertoire holds millions of clones, with roughly 95% as singletons. Germline V gene sequence: CDR1 LNHDA, CDR2 SQIVND (reference sequence). CDR3 length: 15 amino acids. Trimming cost V 4 bases and J 3 bases, with 15 bases left between them. Sequencing used naive CD4+ T cells sorted from blood. Subset: CD45RA+ positively selected. The sequence was obtained from a man aged 18 to 35 in good health. The rearrangement joins TRBV19 to TRBJ1-1; D not resolved. The CDR3: CASSNGGVRDTEAFF. The CDR3 nucleotides are TGTGCCAGTAGTAATGGAGGAGTCCGGGACACTGAAGCTTTCTTT.